These 18 T cell receptor beta chains originate from one sample sequenced in a study of blood T cells in healthy people across ages. A sample-barcoded 5' primer and a J-beta primer mix were used in a second PCR of about 7 to 12 cycles. Using its own MiXCR run on the 5' RACE reads, TCRdb lists one record per CDR3 protein. This sample has about 680,000 distinct CDR3 sequences; over 45% occur once, and the top ten carry about 32%. Sample: blood. All receptors derive from an older woman in good health.

The chain combines TRBV28 with TRBJ1-2, with 8 nucleotides matching TRBD1. Germline CDR1 and CDR2: MDHEN and SYDVKM. V trimming: 6 bases; J trimming: 7 bases; junction bases outside the gene matches: 10. The CDR3 contains 14 residues. The DNA for the CDR3 is TGTGCCAGCAGGTTGTCCTCAGGGGGCTTTGGCTACACCTTC. Translation: CASRLSSGGFGYTF.

V gene TRBV7-2 combines with J gene TRBJ2-1; 9 bases map to TRBD2. V lost 4 bases to trimming and J lost 0 bases; unmatched junction nucleotides: 7. Germline CDR1 and CDR2: SGHTA and FQGNSA. The CDR3 sequence is 17 residues long. In DNA form, the CDR3 reads TGTGCCAGCAGCTCACCTCCGGGACTAGCCTCCTACAATGAGCAGTTCTTC. Translated: CASSSPPGLASYNEQFF. The whole variable domain, remainder taken from reference TRBV7-2 and TRBJ2-1, is GAGVSQSPSNKVTEKGKDVELRCDPISGHTALYWYRQSLGQGLEFLIYFQGNSAPDKSGLPSDRFSAERTGGSVSTLTIQRTQQEDSAVYLCASSSPPGLASYNEQFFGPGTRLTVL.

V and J are TRBV7-2 and TRBJ2-3; perhaps TRBD1 as D (5 bases). The CDR3 runs to 15 residues. V lost 5 bases and J 0 bases, leaving 12 bases between the germline ends. From germline, CDR1 is SGHTA and CDR2 FQGNSA. DNA of the CDR3: TGTGCCAGCAGCCCCACAGGATCTAGCACAGATACGCAGTATTTT. It specifies CASSPTGSSTDTQYF.

This clonotype was seen a handful of times. V gene TRBV7-9 combines with J gene TRBJ2-3; 8 positions agree with TRBD2. The CDR3 is 16 amino acids. CDR1 and CDR2 from the germline V gene are SEHNR and FQNEAQ (reference sequence). V gave up 5 bases and J gave up 5 bases; unmatched junction bases: 12. The CDR3 spells CASSATERELGDTQYF. The CDR3 DNA is TGTGCCAGCAGCGCCACCGAGCGGGAGCTTGGAGATACGCAGTATTTT.

This clonotype was seen many times. J is TRBJ2-5 and V is TRBV7-6; 12 bases align to TRBD1. CDR3 length equals 15 residues. CDR1 and CDR2 from the germline V gene are SGHVS and FNYEAQ. The V and J ends lost 5 bases and 5 bases, in that order; junction bases with no gene match: 6. The CDR3 sequence: CASSLPGQGAETQYF. The CDR3 bases are TGTGCCAGCAGCCTCCCGGGACAGGGGGCCGAGACCCAGTACTTC.

The chain has TRBV29-1 and TRBJ2-3; D possibly uses TRBD1 or TRBD2 (5 bases each). V lost 8 bases and J lost 0, with 15 bases in between. The CDR3 totals 14 residues. Germline CDR1 is SQVTM and CDR2 is ANQGSEA. The CDR3 reads CSPREWGSTDTQYF. CDR3 in DNA: TGCAGCCCTCGAGAGTGGGGGAGCACAGATACGCAGTATTTT.

With regard to this clonotype: The junction and the germline gene differ at one end; a read error may be behind it. The chain joins TRBV2 to TRBJ2-1; 7 bases match TRBD1. This CDR3 has 12 amino acids. Germline CDR1 SNHLY, CDR2 FYNNEI. The CDR3 bases are TGCACCAGGGACAGAGAGGACAATGAGCAGTTCTTC. Protein: CTRDREDNEQFF.

CDR3 amino acids: CASSYPPWGQISYEQYF. DNA of the CDR3: TGTGCCAGCAGTTACCCACCGTGGGGACAGATCTCCTACGAGCAGTACTTC. The chain uses TRBV6-6 and TRBJ2-7; 7 nucleotides match TRBD1. The CDR3 totals 17 residues. CDR1 and CDR2 (germline): MNHNY, SVGAGI (reference sequence). The J segment lost 0 bases and the V segment lost 2 bases, leaving 10 bases of the junction unmatched.

The V and J genes are TRBV20-1 and TRBJ2-7, with D tentatively TRBD1 or TRBD2 (6 bases each). Trimming cost V 7 bases and J 2 bases, with 15 bases left between them. The germline CDR1 and CDR2 sequences are DFQATT and SNEGSKA (reference sequence). The CDR3 has 13 residues. The DNA for the CDR3 is TGCAGTGTTAGCGGAGGGGGACCCTACGAGCAGTACTTC. It translates to CSVSGGGPYEQYF.

Many counts were recorded for this clonotype. The rearrangement joins TRBV29-1 to TRBJ1-5; a possible D gene is TRBD1 (6 bases). The germline V gene encodes CDR1 SQVTM and CDR2 ANQGSEA. Trimming took 7 bases from V and 12 from J, leaving 16 bases between them. CDR3 length: 11 amino acids. In DNA form, the CDR3 reads TGCAGCGCAGGGGAGGGGTCTCTCCAGCATTTT. Its protein is CSAGEGSLQHF. The full variable domain, rest sourced from reference TRBV29-1 and TRBJ1-5, is SAVISQKPSRDICQRGTSLTIQCQVDSQVTMMFWYRQQPGQSLTLIATANQGSEATYESGFVIDKFPISRPNLTFSTLTVSNMSPEDSSIYLCSAGEGSLQHFGDGTRLSIL.

This clonotype was counted many times. This chain connects TRBV6-2 or TRBV6-3 to TRBJ2-7; D may be TRBD2 (6 bases). The germline V and J ends were trimmed by 5 bases and 2 bases, with 13 bases remaining between them. The CDR3 covers 14 residues. Germline V gene sequence: CDR1 MNHEY, CDR2 SVGEGT. CDR3 coding DNA: TGTGCCAGCAGTCGGGGAGGATCAACCTACGAGCAGTACTTC. This codes for CASSRGGSTYEQYF.

The chain uses TRBV7-8 and TRBJ2-5, with D tentatively TRBD2 (6 bases). CDR1 is SGHVS, CDR2 FQNEAQ, per germline. The CDR3 sequence is 14 residues long. V lost 8 bases to trimming and J lost 11 bases, with 24 bases between them. The CDR3 DNA reads as TGTGCCAGCCTTCGGGAGTTCTCCTACAATGAGCAGTACTTC. Amino acid sequence: CASLREFSYNEQYF.

The chain recombines TRBV20-1 with TRBJ1-1; D gene unclear. The CDR3 has 13 amino acids. Trimming cost V 6 bases and J 3 bases, with 14 bases left between them. CDR1 DFQATT and CDR2 SNEGSKA come from the germline V gene (reference sequence). CDR3 nucleotides: TGCAGTGCCGCCCTGAACCCAGACACTGAAGCTTTCTTT. Protein: CSAALNPDTEAFF.

This clonotype was seen a few times. V gene TRBV30 combines with J gene TRBJ1-2, with D possibly TRBD1 on 6 matching bases. The germline V gene encodes CDR1 GTSNPN and CDR2 SVGIG (reference sequence). Between the trimmed V and J ends, which lost 2 bases and 2 bases, there was a span of 9 bases. The CDR3 runs 13 residues. CDR3 DNA sequence: TGTGCCTGGAGTAAAGGGGGGAACTATGGCTACACCTTC. Translation: CAWSKGGNYGYTF.

This clonotype has just a few counts. The chain is built from TRBV12-3 or TRBV12-4 and TRBJ2-7; TRBD1 aligns across 8 bases. Unmatched junction bases numbered 7, after V lost 5 bases and J lost 4 bases. CDR3 size: 14 residues. In DNA, the CDR3 is TGTGCCAGCAGTGTTGCGGACAGGGCATACGAGCAGTACTTC. Protein sequence: CASSVADRAYEQYF.

This chain joins TRBV7-2 and TRBJ2-5, with D possibly being TRBD1 or TRBD2 (6 bases each). The J call may be faulty, since TRBJ2-7 better matches the DNA end. Germline assignment: CDR1 SGHTA and CDR2 FQGNSA. The CDR3 is 12 residues long. The CDR3 DNA is TGTGCCAGCACCCTAGGGGGGCACGAGCAGTACTTC. It codes for CASTLGGHEQYF.

This chain uses TRBV7-8 with TRBJ2-3, with D unresolved. The length of the CDR3 is 15 residues. V lost 5 bases to trimming and J lost 3 bases, with 15 bases between them. Germline V gene lookup returns CDR1 SGHVS and CDR2 FQNEAQ. The DNA for the CDR3 is TGTGCCAGCAGCCCTCCCCGACGGCGGACAGATACGCAGTATTTT. Translation: CASSPPRRRTDTQYF.

This rearrangement joins TRBV28 to TRBJ2-7, with D tentatively TRBD1 (5 bases). This CDR3 spans 13 amino acids. Germline CDR1 reads MDHEN; CDR2 reads SYDVKM. Trimming shortened V by 5 bases and J by 3 bases, and 11 bases separated the two germline ends. Here the CDR3 reads CASSPDRYYEQYF. DNA for the CDR3: TGTGCCAGCAGTCCCGACAGATACTACGAGCAGTACTTC.